The rows below give T cell receptor beta chains drawn from one sample of a study of cytomegalovirus exposure and HLA in healthy donors. TCRdb's table, derived via immunoSEQ multiplex PCR, lists solely in-frame clones and lacks some. The repertoire consists of about 140,000 clones, with around 79% occurring once and the leading ten covering approximately 8.2%. Sequencing was done on a sample of PBMCs. The receptors come from a woman aged 45-60 years in good health and CMV-seropositive. CDR3s include the opening cysteine and the closing phenylalanine or tryptophan. D genes are given only for firm matches.

V: TRBV23-1; D: TRBD2; length: 16; J: TRBJ2-1; CDR3: CASSDGTTIHHNEQFF; DNA: TGCGCCAGCAGTGACGGGACTACCATCCATCACAATGAGCAGTTCTTC
V: TRBV9; D: NA; length: 13; J: TRBJ1-1; CDR3: CASSVDLNTEAFF; DNA: TGTGCCAGCAGCGTAGACTTGAACACTGAAGCTTTCTTT
V: TRBV7-3; D: TRBD1; length: 12; J: TRBJ1-2; CDR3: CASSLGQGSYTF; DNA: TGTGCCAGCAGCTTAGGACAGGGGAGCTACACCTTC
V: TRBV5-4; D: TRBD1; length: 15; J: TRBJ2-7; CDR3: CASSSPTGDRNEQYF; DNA: TGTGCCAGCAGCTCACCGACAGGGGATAGGAACGAGCAGTACTTC
V: TRBV10-3; D: TRBD1; length: 15; J: TRBJ1-1; CDR3: CAISERTGYGTEAFF; DNA: TGTGCCATCAGTGAGCGGACAGGGTATGGGACTGAAGCTTTCTTT
V: TRBV5-8; D: TRBD1; length: 13; J: TRBJ1-4; CDR3: CASRRDRNEKLFF; DNA: TGTGCCAGCAGACGGGACAGAAATGAAAAACTGTTTTTT
V: TRBV9; D: TRBD1; length: 16; J: TRBJ1-5; CDR3: CASSGDRQGNNQPQHF; DNA: TGTGCCAGCAGCGGGGATCGACAGGGCAACAATCAGCCCCAGCATTTT
V: TRBV7-2; D: NA; length: 15; J: TRBJ2-3; CDR3: CASSLEGARTDTQYF; DNA: TGTGCCAGCAGCTTAGAAGGGGCCCGCACAGATACGCAGTATTTT
V: TRBV6-5; D: NA; length: 14; J: TRBJ2-1; CDR3: CASSFGTIYNEQFF; DNA: TGTGCCAGCAGTTTCGGGACAATTTACAATGAGCAGTTCTTC
V: TRBV7-8; D: NA; length: 15; J: TRBJ1-1; CDR3: CASSLGGWGGTEAFF; DNA: TGTGCCAGCAGCTTAGGCGGCTGGGGAGGCACTGAAGCTTTCTTT
V: TRBV9; D: TRBD2; length: 17; J: TRBJ2-5; CDR3: CASSEGVKRGDQETQYF; DNA: TGTGCCAGCAGCGAGGGAGTTAAGCGGGGGGACCAAGAGACCCAGTACTTC
V: TRBV5-3; D: NA; length: 16; J: TRBJ1-3; CDR3: CARSFLVGLPGNTIYF; DNA: TGTGCCAGAAGCTTTTTGGTGGGACTTCCCGGAAACACCATATATTTT
V: TRBV29-1; D: NA; length: 13; J: TRBJ1-1; CDR3: CSVKGRVDTEAFF; DNA: TGCAGCGTTAAGGGCAGGGTAGACACTGAAGCTTTCTTT
V: TRBV6-1; D: NA; length: 14; J: TRBJ1-1; CDR3: CASSASGVVTEAFF; DNA: TGTGCCAGCAGTGCTTCAGGGGTTGTCACTGAAGCTTTCTTT